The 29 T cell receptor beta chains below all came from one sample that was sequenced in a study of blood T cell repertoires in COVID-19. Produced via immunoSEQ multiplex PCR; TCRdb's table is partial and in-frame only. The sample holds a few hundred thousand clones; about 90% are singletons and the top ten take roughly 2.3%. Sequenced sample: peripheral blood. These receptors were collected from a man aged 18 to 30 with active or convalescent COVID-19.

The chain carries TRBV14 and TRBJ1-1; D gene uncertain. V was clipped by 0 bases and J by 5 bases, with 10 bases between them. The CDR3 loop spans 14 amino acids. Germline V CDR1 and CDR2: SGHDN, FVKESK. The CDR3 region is CASSQDWGDTEAFF. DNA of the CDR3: TGTGCCAGCAGCCAAGATTGGGGAGATACTGAAGCTTTCTTT.

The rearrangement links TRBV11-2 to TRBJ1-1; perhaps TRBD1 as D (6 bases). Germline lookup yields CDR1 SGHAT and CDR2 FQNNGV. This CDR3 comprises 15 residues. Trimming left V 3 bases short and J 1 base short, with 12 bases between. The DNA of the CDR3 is TGTGCCAGCAGCTTTCCTACAGGGACGAACACTGAAGCTTTCTTT. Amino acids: CASSFPTGTNTEAFF. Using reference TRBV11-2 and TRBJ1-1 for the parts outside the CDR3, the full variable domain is EAGVAQSPRYKIIEKRQSVAFWCNPISGHATLYWYQQILGQGPKLLIQFQNNGVVDDSQLPKDRFSAERLKGVDSTLKIQPAKLEDSAVYLCASSFPTGTNTEAFFGQGTRLTVV.

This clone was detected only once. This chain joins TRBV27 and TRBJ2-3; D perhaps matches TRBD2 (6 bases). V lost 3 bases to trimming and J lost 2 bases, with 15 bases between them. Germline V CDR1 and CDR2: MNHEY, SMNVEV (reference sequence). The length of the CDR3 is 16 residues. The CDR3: CASSFLARGDTDTQYF. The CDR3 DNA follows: TGTGCCAGCAGTTTTCTAGCGAGGGGCGACACAGATACGCAGTATTTT.

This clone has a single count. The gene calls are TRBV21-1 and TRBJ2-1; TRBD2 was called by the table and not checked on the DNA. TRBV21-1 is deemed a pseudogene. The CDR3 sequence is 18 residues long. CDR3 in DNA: TGTGCCAGCTTAGCCGGGACTAGCGCCAGAGAGGGGTACAATGAGCAGTTCTTC. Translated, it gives CASLAGTSAREGYNEQFF.

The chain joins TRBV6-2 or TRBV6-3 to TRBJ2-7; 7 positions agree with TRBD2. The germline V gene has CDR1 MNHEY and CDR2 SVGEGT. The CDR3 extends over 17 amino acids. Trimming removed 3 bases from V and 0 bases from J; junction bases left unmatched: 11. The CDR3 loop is CASSYDRGGGSSYEQYF. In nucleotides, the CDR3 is TGTGCCAGCAGTTATGATCGTGGCGGGGGTAGCTCCTACGAGCAGTACTTC.

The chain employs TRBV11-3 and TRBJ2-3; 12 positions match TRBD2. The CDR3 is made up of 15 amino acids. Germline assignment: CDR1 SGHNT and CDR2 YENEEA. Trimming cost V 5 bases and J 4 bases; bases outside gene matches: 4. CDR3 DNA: TGTGCCAGCAGCCTTGGACTAGCGGGACCAGATACGCAGTATTTT. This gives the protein CASSLGLAGPDTQYF.

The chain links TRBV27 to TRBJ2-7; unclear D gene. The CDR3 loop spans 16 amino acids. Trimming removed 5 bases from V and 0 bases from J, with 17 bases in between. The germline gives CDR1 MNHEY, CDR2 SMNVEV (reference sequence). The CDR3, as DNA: TGTGCCAGCAGTCCCCTTAGTGGGCGACGCTCCTACGAGCAGTACTTC. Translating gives CASSPLSGRRSYEQYF.

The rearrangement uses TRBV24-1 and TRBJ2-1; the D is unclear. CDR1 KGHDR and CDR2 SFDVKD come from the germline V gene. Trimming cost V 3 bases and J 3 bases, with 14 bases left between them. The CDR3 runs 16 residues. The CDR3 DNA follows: TGTGCCACCAGTGATCCCGACAAAGCACTCTACAATGAGCAGTTCTTC. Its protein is CATSDPDKALYNEQFF.

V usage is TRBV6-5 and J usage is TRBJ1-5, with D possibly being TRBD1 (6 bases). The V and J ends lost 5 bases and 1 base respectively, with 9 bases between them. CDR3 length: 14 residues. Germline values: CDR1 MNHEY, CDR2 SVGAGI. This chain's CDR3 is CASSLGQSNQPQHF. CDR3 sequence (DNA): TGTGCCAGCAGTCTCGGACAGAGCAATCAGCCCCAGCATTTT.

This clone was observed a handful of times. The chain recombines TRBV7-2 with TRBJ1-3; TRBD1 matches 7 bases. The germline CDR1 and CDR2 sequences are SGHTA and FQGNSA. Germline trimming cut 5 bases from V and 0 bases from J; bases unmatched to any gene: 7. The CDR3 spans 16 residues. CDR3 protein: CASSRDRASSGNTIYF. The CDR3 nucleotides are TGTGCCAGCAGCCGTGACAGGGCTAGCTCTGGAAACACCATATATTTT.

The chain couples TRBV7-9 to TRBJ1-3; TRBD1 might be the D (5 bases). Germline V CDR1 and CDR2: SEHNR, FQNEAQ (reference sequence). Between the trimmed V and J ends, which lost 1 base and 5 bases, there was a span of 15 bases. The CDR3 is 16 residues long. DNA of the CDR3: TGTGCCAGCAGCTTAGTGTTCGGGGGTGAGAGAAACACCATATATTTT. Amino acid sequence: CASSLVFGGERNTIYF.

The CDR3 loop reads CASSIPGVQETQYF. CDR3 bases: TGTGCCAGTAGTATACCAGGGGTCCAAGAGACCCAGTACTTC. V gene TRBV19 combines with J gene TRBJ2-5, with D maybe TRBD1 (6 bases). Germline assignment: CDR1 LNHDA and CDR2 SQIVND (reference sequence). This CDR3 comprises 14 residues. V lost 2 bases, J lost 1 base, and 8 bases lay in between. Full variable domain (missing parts from reference TRBV19 and TRBJ2-5): DGGITQSPKYLFRKEGQNVTLSCEQNLNHDAMYWYRQDPGQGLRLIYYSQIVNDFQKGDIAEGYSVSREKKESFPLTVTSAQKNPTAFYLCASSIPGVQETQYFGPGTRLLVL.

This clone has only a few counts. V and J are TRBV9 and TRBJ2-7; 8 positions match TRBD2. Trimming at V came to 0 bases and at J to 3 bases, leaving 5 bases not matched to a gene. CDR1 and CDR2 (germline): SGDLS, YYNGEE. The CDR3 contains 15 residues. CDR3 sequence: CASSVGAGEDYEQYF. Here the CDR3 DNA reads TGTGCCAGCAGCGTAGGAGCGGGGGAGGACTACGAGCAGTACTTC.

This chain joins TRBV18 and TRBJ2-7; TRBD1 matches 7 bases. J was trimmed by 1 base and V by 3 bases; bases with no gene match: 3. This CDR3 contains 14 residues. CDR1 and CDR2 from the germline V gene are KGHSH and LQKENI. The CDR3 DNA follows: TGTGCCAGCTCACCGGGGACAGTTTCCTACGAGCAGTACTTC. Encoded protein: CASSPGTVSYEQYF.

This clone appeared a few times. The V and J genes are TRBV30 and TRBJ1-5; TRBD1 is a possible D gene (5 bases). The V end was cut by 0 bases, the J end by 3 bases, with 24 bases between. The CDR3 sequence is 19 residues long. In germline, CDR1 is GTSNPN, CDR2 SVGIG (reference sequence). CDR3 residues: CAWSVGPGRGKYINQPQHF. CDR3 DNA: TGTGCCTGGAGTGTTGGGCCGGGACGGGGGAAATATATCAATCAGCCCCAGCATTTT.

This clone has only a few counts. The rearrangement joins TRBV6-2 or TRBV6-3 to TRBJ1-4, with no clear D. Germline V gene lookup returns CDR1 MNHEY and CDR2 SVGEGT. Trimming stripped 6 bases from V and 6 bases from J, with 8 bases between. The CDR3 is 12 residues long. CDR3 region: CASSPADEKLFF. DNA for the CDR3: TGTGCCAGCAGCCCCGCGGATGAAAAACTGTTTTTT.

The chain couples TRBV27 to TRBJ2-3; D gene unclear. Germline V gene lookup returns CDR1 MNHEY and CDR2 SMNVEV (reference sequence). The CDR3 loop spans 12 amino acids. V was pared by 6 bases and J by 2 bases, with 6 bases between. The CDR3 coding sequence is TGTGCCAGCAGGAGCCCCACAGATACGCAGTATTTT. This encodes CASRSPTDTQYF.

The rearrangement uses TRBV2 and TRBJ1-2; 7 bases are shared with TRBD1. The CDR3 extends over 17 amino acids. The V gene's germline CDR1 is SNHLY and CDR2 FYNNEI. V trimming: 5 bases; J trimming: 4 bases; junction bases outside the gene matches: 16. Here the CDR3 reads CASSLNKGQPNLYGYTF. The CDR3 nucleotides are TGTGCCAGCAGTCTTAATAAGGGACAGCCAAACCTCTATGGCTACACCTTC.

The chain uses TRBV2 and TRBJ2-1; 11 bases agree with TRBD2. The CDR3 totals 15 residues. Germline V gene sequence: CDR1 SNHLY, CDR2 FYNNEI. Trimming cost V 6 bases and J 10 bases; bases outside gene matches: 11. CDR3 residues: CASRDPPGLAEEQFF. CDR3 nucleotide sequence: TGTGCCAGCAGGGACCCCCCGGGACTAGCGGAGGAGCAGTTCTTC.

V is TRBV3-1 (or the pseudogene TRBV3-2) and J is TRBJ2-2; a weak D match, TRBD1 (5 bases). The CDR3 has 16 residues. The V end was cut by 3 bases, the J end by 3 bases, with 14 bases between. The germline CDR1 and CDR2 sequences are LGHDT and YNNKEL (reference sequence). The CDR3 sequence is CASSQVLRGYTGELFF. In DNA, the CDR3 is TGTGCCAGCAGCCAGGTGCTTAGGGGATACACCGGGGAGCTGTTTTTT.

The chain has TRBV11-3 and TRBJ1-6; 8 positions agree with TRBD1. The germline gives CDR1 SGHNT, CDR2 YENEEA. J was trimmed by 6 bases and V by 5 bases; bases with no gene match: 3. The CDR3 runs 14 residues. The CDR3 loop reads CASSAGQGNSPLHF. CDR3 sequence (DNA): TGTGCCAGCAGCGCCGGACAGGGTAATTCACCCCTCCACTTT.

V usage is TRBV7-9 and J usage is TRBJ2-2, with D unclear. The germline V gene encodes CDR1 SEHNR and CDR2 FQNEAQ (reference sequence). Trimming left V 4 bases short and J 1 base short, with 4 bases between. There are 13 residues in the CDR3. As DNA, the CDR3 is TGTGCCAGCAGCTCCTTGAACACCGGGGAGCTGTTTTTT. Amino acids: CASSSLNTGELFF.

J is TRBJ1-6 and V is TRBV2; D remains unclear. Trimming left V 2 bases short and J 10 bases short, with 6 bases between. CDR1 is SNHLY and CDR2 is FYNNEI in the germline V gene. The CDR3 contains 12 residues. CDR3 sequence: CASSEFGSPLHF. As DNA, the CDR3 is TGTGCCAGCAGTGAATTCGGGTCACCCCTCCACTTT.

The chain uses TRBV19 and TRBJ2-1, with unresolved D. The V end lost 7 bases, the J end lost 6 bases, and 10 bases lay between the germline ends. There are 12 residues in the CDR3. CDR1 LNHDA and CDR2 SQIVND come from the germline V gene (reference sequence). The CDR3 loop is CASIGLGNEQFF. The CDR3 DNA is TGTGCCAGTATTGGGCTCGGCAATGAGCAGTTCTTC.

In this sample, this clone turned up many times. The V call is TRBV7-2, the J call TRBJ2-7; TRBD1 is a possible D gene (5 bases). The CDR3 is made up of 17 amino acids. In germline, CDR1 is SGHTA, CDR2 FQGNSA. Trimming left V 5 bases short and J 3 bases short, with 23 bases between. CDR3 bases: TGTGCCAGCAGCCCTGGGGCTGGTCTTGCGAACAGCTACGAGCAGTACTTC. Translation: CASSPGAGLANSYEQYF.

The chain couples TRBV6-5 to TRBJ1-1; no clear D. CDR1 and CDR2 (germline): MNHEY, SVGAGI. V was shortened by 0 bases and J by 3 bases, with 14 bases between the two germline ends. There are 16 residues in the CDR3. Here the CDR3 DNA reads TGTGCCAGCAGTTACTCTTCGGGGTACGGGGACACTGAAGCTTTCTTT. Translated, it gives CASSYSSGYGDTEAFF.

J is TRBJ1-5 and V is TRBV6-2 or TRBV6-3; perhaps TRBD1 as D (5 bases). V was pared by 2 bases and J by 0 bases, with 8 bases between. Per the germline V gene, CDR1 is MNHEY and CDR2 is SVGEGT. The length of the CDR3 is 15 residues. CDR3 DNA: TGTGCCAGCAGTTACAGGACACTTAGCAATCAGCCCCAGCATTTT. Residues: CASSYRTLSNQPQHF.

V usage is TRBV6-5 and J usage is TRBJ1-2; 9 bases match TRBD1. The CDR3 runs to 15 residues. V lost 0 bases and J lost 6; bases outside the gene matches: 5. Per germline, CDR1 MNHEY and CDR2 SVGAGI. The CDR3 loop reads CASSYSGQGYNGYTF. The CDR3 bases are TGTGCCAGCAGTTACTCAGGACAGGGGTACAATGGCTACACCTTC.

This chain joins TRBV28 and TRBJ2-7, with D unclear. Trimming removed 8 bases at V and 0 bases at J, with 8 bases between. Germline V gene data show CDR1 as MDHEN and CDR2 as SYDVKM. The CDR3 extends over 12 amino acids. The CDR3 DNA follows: TGTGCCAGCCAGGTCGACTCCTACGAGCAGTACTTC. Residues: CASQVDSYEQYF.